This T cell receptor (beta chain) was captured in a study of cytomegalovirus exposure and HLA in healthy donors. Study observations and caveats: The dataset shows that most TCR sequences were rare, while some public TCRs occurred in many donors.

Researchers ran the PCR with 60 Vbeta and 13 Jbeta primers. The table came from immunoSEQ multiplex PCR; TCRdb's copy has only in-frame clones and leaves some out. The table records 150,000 or so clones, 75% of them present only once. The CDR3 contains 15 residues. In germline, CDR1 is SGHTA, CDR2 FQGNSA. Trimming stripped 1 base from V and 8 bases from J, with 18 bases between. Of note for this clone: The antigen remains undetermined.

V is TRBV7-2 and J is TRBJ2-7; TRBD1 might be the D (6 bases). The receptor comes from a man aged 25 to 40 in good health and CMV-seronegative. The sequenced sample consisted of PBMCs. This chain's CDR3 is CASSLGTARDPKQYF. The CDR3 DNA sequence: TGTGCCAGCAGCTTAGGGACAGCACGGGACCCCAAGCAGTACTTC.